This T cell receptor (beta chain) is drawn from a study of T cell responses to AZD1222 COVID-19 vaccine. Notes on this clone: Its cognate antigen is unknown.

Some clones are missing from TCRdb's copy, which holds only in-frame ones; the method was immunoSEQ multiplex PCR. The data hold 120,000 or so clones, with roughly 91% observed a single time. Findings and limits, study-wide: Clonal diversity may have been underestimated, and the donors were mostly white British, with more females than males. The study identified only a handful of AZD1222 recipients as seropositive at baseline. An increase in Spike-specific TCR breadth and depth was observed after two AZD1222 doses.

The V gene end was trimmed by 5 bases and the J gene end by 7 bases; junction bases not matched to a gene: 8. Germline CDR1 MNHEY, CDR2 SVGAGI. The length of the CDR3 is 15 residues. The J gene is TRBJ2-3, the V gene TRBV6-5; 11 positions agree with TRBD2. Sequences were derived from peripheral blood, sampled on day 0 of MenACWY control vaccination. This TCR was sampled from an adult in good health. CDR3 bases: TGTGCCAGCAGTCTGACTAGCGGGACGGGTTATACGCAGTATTTT. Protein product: CASSLTSGTGYTQYF.